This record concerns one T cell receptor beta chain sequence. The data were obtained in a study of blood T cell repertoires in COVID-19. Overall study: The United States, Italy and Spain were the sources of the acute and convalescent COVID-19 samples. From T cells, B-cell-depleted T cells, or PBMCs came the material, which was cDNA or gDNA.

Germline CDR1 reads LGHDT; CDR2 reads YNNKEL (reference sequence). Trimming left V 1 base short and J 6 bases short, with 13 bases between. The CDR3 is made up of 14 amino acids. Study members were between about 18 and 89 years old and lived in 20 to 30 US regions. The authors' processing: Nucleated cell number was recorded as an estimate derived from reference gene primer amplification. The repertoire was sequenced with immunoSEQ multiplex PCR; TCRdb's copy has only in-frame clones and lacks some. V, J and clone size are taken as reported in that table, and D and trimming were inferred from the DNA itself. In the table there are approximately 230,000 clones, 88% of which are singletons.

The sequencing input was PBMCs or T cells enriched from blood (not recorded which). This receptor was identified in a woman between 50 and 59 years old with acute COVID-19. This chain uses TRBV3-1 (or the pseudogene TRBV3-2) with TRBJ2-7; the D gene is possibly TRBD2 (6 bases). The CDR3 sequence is CASSQGGTEGEQYF. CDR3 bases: TGTGCCAGCAGCCAAGGCGGGACTGAAGGCGAGCAGTACTTC.